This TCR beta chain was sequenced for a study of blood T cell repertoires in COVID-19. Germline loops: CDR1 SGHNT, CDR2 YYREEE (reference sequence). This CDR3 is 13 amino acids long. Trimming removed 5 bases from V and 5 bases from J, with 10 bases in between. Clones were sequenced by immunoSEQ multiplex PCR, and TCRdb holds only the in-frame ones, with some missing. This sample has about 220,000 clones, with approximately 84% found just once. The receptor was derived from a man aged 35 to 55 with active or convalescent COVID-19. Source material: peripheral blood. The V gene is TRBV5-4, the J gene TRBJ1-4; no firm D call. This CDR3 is CASRRHANEKLFF. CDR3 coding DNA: TGTGCCAGCAGGAGACACGCCAATGAAAAACTGTTTTTT.